This T cell receptor beta chain was obtained from a study of spatial heterogeneity in lung cancer. Across the whole study: The study consistently detected more beta-chain than alpha-chain sequences.

In this sample, this clonotype turned up a few times. TCRdb itself ran the 5' RACE reads through MiXCR, one entry per CDR3 protein. The sample has some 30,000 distinct CDR3 sequences; 5% to 6.5% are singletons. The sample's time point: blood at routine non-recurrence follow-up after resection. CDR1 and CDR2 from the germline V gene are MNHEY and SMNVEV (reference sequence). CDR3 length equals 13 residues. The chain is built from TRBV27 and TRBJ1-6; 7 bases align to TRBD1. This receptor was obtained from a female donor with early-stage non-small cell lung cancer. The material sequenced was PBMCs, taken at follow-up. CDR3 amino acids: CATKRQGSSPLHF. The CDR3, as DNA: TGTGCGACCAAGCGACAGGGATCGTCACCCCTCCACTTT.